One sample yielded the 18 T cell receptor beta chains listed below, sequenced in a study of identical twins. TCRdb re-called the 5' RACE reads with MiXCR, one entry per CDR3 protein. The data hold around 530,000 distinct CDR3 sequences, with about 15% observed a single time. This sample also belongs to another study, concerning yellow fever vaccine responses in identical twins.

Sequencing was performed on CD4+ T cells sorted from blood. These receptors were taken from a woman in her late teens or twenties in good health.

On this clonotype: At one of its ends the junction is not consistent with the germline gene, which may arise from a read error. V and J are TRBV7-9 and TRBJ2-2, with 11 bases matching TRBD2. Looked up from germline, CDR1 is SEHNR and CDR2 is FQNEAQ (reference sequence). The CDR3 has 17 amino acids. DNA for the CDR3: TGTGCCAACAGCATCCCACTAGCGGGGGCAAACTCCGGGGAGCTGTTTTTT. Translation gives CANSIPLAGANSGELFF. Full variable domain (missing parts from reference TRBV7-9 and TRBJ2-2): DTGVSQNPRHKITKRGQNVTFRCDPISEHNRLYWYRQTLGQGPEFLTYFQNEAQLEKSRLLSDRFSAERPKGSFSTLEIQRTEQGDSAMYLCANSIPLAGANSGELFFGEGSRLTVL.

The sample holds a few counts of this clonotype. This sequence joins TRBV5-1 and TRBJ2-2; 10 positions agree with TRBD2. V shed 2 bases and J 4 bases; nucleotides not matched to a gene: 11. This CDR3 contains 18 residues. Looked up from germline, CDR1 is SGHRS and CDR2 is YFSETQ. The CDR3 loop is CASSFVSSGRSGTGELFF. The DNA of the CDR3 is TGCGCCAGCAGCTTTGTTTCTAGCGGGAGATCTGGCACCGGGGAGCTGTTTTTT.

V gene TRBV4-1 combines with J gene TRBJ2-3; 7 bases are a match to TRBD1. From germline, CDR1 is MGHRA and CDR2 YSYEKL. J was trimmed by 4 bases and V by 1 base; bases with no gene match: 5. The CDR3 is 15 amino acids. The DNA of the CDR3 is TGCGCCAGCAGCCAAGCGACAGGGCTGTCAGATACGCAGTATTTT. It specifies CASSQATGLSDTQYF.

The table lists this clonotype with a few counts. V is TRBV7-9 and J is TRBJ1-5, with 7 bases aligning to TRBD1. The germline V gene has CDR1 SEHNR and CDR2 FQNEAQ (reference sequence). CDR3 length: 16 amino acids. The junction had 9 bases not matched to a gene; V was cut back by 5 bases and J by 2 bases. CDR3: CASSPQGTAGNQPQHF. DNA for the CDR3: TGTGCCAGCAGCCCCCAAGGGACAGCAGGCAATCAGCCCCAGCATTTT.

The gene calls are TRBV15 and TRBJ1-2; D is perhaps TRBD1 (6 bases). With 4 bases removed from V and 5 bases from J, the gap between germline ends came to 11 bases. Germline CDR1 is LNHNV and CDR2 is YYDKDF (reference sequence). The CDR3 is 13 residues long. The CDR3 loop is CATSKPQGYGYTF. CDR3 bases: TGTGCCACCAGCAAACCACAGGGATATGGCTACACCTTC.

This chain uses TRBV10-3 with TRBJ1-5, with D unclear. Germline CDR1 and CDR2: ENHRY and SYGVKD. The ends were cut back, 4 bases at V and 0 bases at J, with 16 bases in the middle. This CDR3 region has 17 residues. The CDR3 nucleotides read TGTGCCATCAGTGGAGGAATTTCATCAAATAGCAATCAGCCCCAGCATTTT. It is translated as CAISGGISSNSNQPQHF.

This clonotype was found many times. The chain links TRBV5-1 to TRBJ1-4; TRBD1 might be the D (5 bases). The length of the CDR3 is 15 residues. CDR1 and CDR2 (germline): SGHRS, YFSETQ. V was clipped by 0 bases and J by 6 bases, with 12 bases between them. CDR3 coding DNA: TGCGCCAGCAGCTTGGCGGGCCAGGGCTATGAAAAACTGTTTTTT. Translation: CASSLAGQGYEKLFF.

The chain combines TRBV10-3 with TRBJ2-7; TRBD1 agrees at 11 bases. The CDR3 is 14 amino acids. Germline CDR1 and CDR2: ENHRY and SYGVKD. The trim removed 6 bases at V and 3 bases at J, leaving 4 bases unmatched. The CDR3 sequence: CAIRPGTGGYEQYF. The CDR3 region has the DNA TGTGCCATCAGACCCGGGACAGGGGGCTACGAGCAGTACTTC.

The rearrangement uses TRBV15 and TRBJ2-5; TRBD1 or TRBD2 may be the D gene (7 bases each). CDR3 length: 15 amino acids. Germline assignment: CDR1 LNHNV and CDR2 YYDKDF (reference sequence). Trimming pared 6 bases from V and 0 bases from J, leaving 14 bases between. CDR3 sequence reads: CATSRQGGNQETQYF. In nucleotides, the CDR3 is TGTGCCACCAGTAGGCAGGGGGGGAACCAAGAGACCCAGTACTTC.

This chain uses TRBV14 with TRBJ2-5, with D perhaps matching TRBD2 (6 bases). The CDR3 totals 17 residues. In germline, CDR1 is SGHDN, CDR2 FVKESK. V was shortened by 2 bases and J by 0 bases, with 16 bases between the two germline ends. CDR3 in amino acids: CASSQRGIHPYQETQYF. CDR3 nucleotides: TGTGCCAGCAGCCAACGGGGGATCCACCCGTACCAAGAGACCCAGTACTTC. The full variable domain, its missing parts supplied by reference TRBV14 and TRBJ2-5, is EAGVTQFPSHSVIEKGQTVTLRCDPISGHDNLYWYRRVMGKEIKFLLHFVKESKQDESGMPNNRFLAERTGGTYSTLKVQPAELEDSGVYFCASSQRGIHPYQETQYFGPGTRLLVL.

This clonotype was detected only a few times. This sequence joins TRBV28 and TRBJ2-3, with D maybe TRBD1 (5 bases). CDR1 and CDR2 (germline): MDHEN, SYDVKM. V lost 5 bases to trimming and J lost 2 bases, with 17 bases between them. CDR3 size: 16 residues. The CDR3 is CASSTAGAGSTDTQYF. The DNA for the CDR3 is TGTGCCAGCAGTACTGCCGGAGCAGGGTCCACAGATACGCAGTATTTT.

The V gene is TRBV20-1, the J gene TRBJ1-2; D remains unclear. In germline, CDR1 is DFQATT, CDR2 SNEGSKA (reference sequence). This CDR3 is 11 amino acids long. The ends were cut back, 0 bases at V and 4 bases at J, with 3 bases in the middle. The CDR3 loop reads CSARDPYGYTF. In DNA form, the CDR3 reads TGCAGTGCTAGAGATCCCTATGGCTACACCTTC.

The chain has TRBV24-1 and TRBJ2-1, with 8 nucleotides matching TRBD2. Germline CDR1 and CDR2: KGHDR and SFDVKD. The CDR3 is 16 residues long. The trim removed 2 bases at V and 4 bases at J, leaving 6 bases unmatched. CDR3 nucleotide sequence: TGTGCCACCAGTGATTGGGCGGGAGGTAATTACAATGAGCAGTTCTTC. Protein sequence: CATSDWAGGNYNEQFF.

This CDR3 is CSATPLAGVQETQYF. As DNA, the CDR3 is TGCAGTGCTACCCCACTAGCGGGGGTGCAAGAGACCCAGTACTTC. The chain uses TRBV20-1 and TRBJ2-5; 11 bases map to TRBD2. Germline V gene sequence: CDR1 DFQATT, CDR2 SNEGSKA (reference sequence). V trimming: 4 bases; J trimming: 2 bases; junction bases outside the gene matches: 6. This CDR3 has 15 amino acids.

This clonotype was observed a few times. V usage is TRBV7-8 and J usage is TRBJ2-4, with D possibly called TRBD1 or TRBD2 (5 bases each). Trimming took 3 bases from V and 5 from J, leaving 11 bases between them. Germline assignment: CDR1 SGHVS and CDR2 FQNEAQ. CDR3 size: 14 residues. CDR3 sequence (DNA): TGTGCCAGCAGCTTGGGGACGGCCCAAAACATTCAGTACTTC. The encoded protein is CASSLGTAQNIQYF.

This clonotype was recorded at least ten times. The J gene is TRBJ2-1, the V gene TRBV12-3 or TRBV12-4; D is unclear. The CDR3 is 14 residues long. Trimming took 3 bases from V and 3 from J, leaving 9 bases between them. CDR3 nucleotides: TGTGCCAGCAGTTTCCTCCTGAACTACAATGAGCAGTTCTTC. Encoded protein: CASSFLLNYNEQFF.

The rearrangement uses TRBV11-2 and TRBJ2-7; unclear D gene. The V gene lost 1 base and the J gene lost 1 base, with 8 bases spanning the gap. The CDR3 loop spans 14 amino acids. Germline V gene sequence: CDR1 SGHAT, CDR2 FQNNGV. CDR3: CASSLGTGSYEQYV. The CDR3 nucleotides read TGTGCCAGCAGCTTAGGCACGGGTTCCTACGAGCAGTACGTC.

The chain combines TRBV4-1 with TRBJ2-1; perhaps TRBD2 as D (5 bases). The ends were cut back, 4 bases at V and 0 bases at J, with 16 bases in the middle. The V gene's germline CDR1 is MGHRA and CDR2 YSYEKL. CDR3 length equals 17 residues. The CDR3 loop reads CASSRLSGVSSYNEQFF. The CDR3 DNA sequence: TGCGCCAGCAGCCGCCTCTCCGGGGTTAGCTCCTACAATGAGCAGTTCTTC.